Each of the 28 T cell receptor beta chains below was sequenced from the same sample in a study of control samples from healthy donors and cancer patients. Measured with immunoSEQ multiplex PCR; TCRdb has only the in-frame clones, and not every one. The repertoire holds around 80,000 clones, with more than 70% as singletons. Specimen: blood. The receptors derive from a woman in her forties or fifties in good health.

This rearrangement joins TRBV29-1 to TRBJ1-2, with D unresolved. V was pared by 8 bases and J by 8 bases, with 18 bases between. The CDR3 loop spans 12 amino acids. The germline gives CDR1 SQVTM, CDR2 ANQGSEA. CDR3 coding DNA: TGCAGCACCAACTCGCCGGTTCGGGGCTACACCTTC. As protein: CSTNSPVRGYTF.

The chain uses TRBV10-3 and TRBJ1-6; unclear D gene. CDR1 ENHRY and CDR2 SYGVKD come from the germline V gene. The CDR3 covers 15 residues. V was clipped by 0 bases and J by 7 bases, with 10 bases between them. The CDR3 sequence: CAISESGLGNSPLHF. DNA for the CDR3: TGTGCCATCAGTGAGTCAGGTTTGGGCAATTCACCCCTCCACTTT.

The genes are TRBV6-6 and TRBJ1-6; D unclear. The CDR3 has 14 amino acids. Germline lookup yields CDR1 MNHNY and CDR2 SVGAGI (reference sequence). Between the trimmed V and J ends, which lost 2 bases and 8 bases, there was a span of 10 bases. The CDR3 sequence is CASSYMGIDSPLHF. The CDR3, as DNA: TGTGCCAGCAGTTACATGGGGATTGATTCACCCCTCCACTTT.

As concerns this clone: The junction departs from germline at one end; a sequencing error may be responsible. The chain is built from TRBV11-2 and TRBJ2-3, with 9 bases aligning to TRBD1. The germline CDR1 and CDR2 sequences are SGHAT and FQNNGV. The CDR3 length is 14 residues. The CDR3 DNA reads as TGTGCCAGCAGATTAGGGACAGGGACAGATACGCAGTATTTT. Encoded protein: CASRLGTGTDTQYF.

This chain connects TRBV3-1 (or the pseudogene TRBV3-2) to TRBJ1-1; D not resolved. The CDR3 has 13 amino acids. V lost 7 bases, J lost 0 bases, and 9 bases lay in between. Germline V gene data show CDR1 as LGHDT and CDR2 as YNNKEL (reference sequence). The CDR3 sequence: CASTENLNTEAFF. Here the CDR3 DNA reads TGTGCCAGCACGGAGAATTTGAACACTGAAGCTTTCTTT.

The rearrangement uses TRBV13 and TRBJ2-7, with TRBD1 identical over 7 bases. V trimming: 6 bases; J trimming: 5 bases; junction bases outside the gene matches: 16. CDR1 is PRHDT and CDR2 is FYEKMQ in the germline V gene (reference sequence). The CDR3 loop spans 16 amino acids. DNA for the CDR3: TGTGCCAGCAGACCTAGACAGGGCCAATATCTGAACGAGCAGTACTTC. Translating gives CASRPRQGQYLNEQYF.

The genes are TRBV3-1 (or the pseudogene TRBV3-2) and TRBJ1-2; the D is unclear. The ends were cut back, 4 bases at V and 8 bases at J, with 14 bases in the middle. Germline CDR1 reads LGHDT; CDR2 reads YNNKEL (reference sequence). The CDR3 spans 13 residues. CDR3 protein: CASSPIQVGGYTF. For the CDR3, the DNA is TGTGCCAGCAGCCCAATCCAGGTGGGAGGCTACACCTTC.

In its sample, this clone was seen a few times. The gene calls are TRBV5-4 and TRBJ1-1; TRBD1 agrees at 9 bases. With 6 bases clipped from V and 4 bases from J, the junction kept 7 bases outside the gene matches. The germline gives CDR1 SGHNT, CDR2 YYREEE (reference sequence). This CDR3 region has 14 residues. The CDR3 coding sequence is TGTGCCAGCAACCGGGACAGGGAGAGCACTGAAGCTTTCTTT. This gives the protein CASNRDRESTEAFF.

The chain links TRBV9 to TRBJ2-1; TRBD1 agrees at 9 bases. The trim removed 3 bases at V and 5 bases at J, leaving 12 bases unmatched. In germline, CDR1 is SGDLS, CDR2 YYNGEE. CDR3 size: 17 residues. CDR3 nucleotides: TGTGCCAGCAGCGAAACAGGGGGCTTCGGTGGAGACAATGAGCAGTTCTTC. Translating it yields CASSETGGFGGDNEQFF. Variable domain in full (rest from reference TRBV9 and TRBJ2-1): DSGVTQTPKHLITATGQRVTLRCSPRSGDLSVYWYQQSLDQGLQFLIQYYNGEERAKGNILERFSAQQFPDLHSELNLSSLELGDSALYFCASSETGGFGGDNEQFFGPGTRLTVL.

This chain joins TRBV11-2 and TRBJ2-7; D call uncertain. Trimming removed 1 base at V and 0 bases at J, with 7 bases between. Germline assignment: CDR1 SGHAT and CDR2 FQNNGV. This CDR3 spans 14 amino acids. This chain's CDR3 is CASSLGDLSYEQYF. The CDR3 region has the DNA TGTGCCAGCAGCTTAGGAGATCTCTCCTACGAGCAGTACTTC.

V and J are TRBV29-1 and TRBJ2-1; the D gene is possibly TRBD1 (6 bases). The CDR3 sequence is 12 residues long. V shed 7 bases and J shed 10 bases, with 17 bases lying between them. Looked up from germline, CDR1 is SQVTM and CDR2 is ANQGSEA. The CDR3 coding sequence is TGCAGCGGTGGGGACCCCGGGACAGAGCAGTTCTTC. It encodes CSGGDPGTEQFF.

J is TRBJ2-7 and V is TRBV10-1, with 7 bases matching TRBD2. The ends lost 8 bases at V and 2 bases at J; junction bases unmatched: 6. This CDR3 is 13 amino acids long. Germline lookup yields CDR1 WNHNN and CDR2 SYGVQD (reference sequence). The DNA for the CDR3 is TGCGCCAGCGGGGGGGGGACTGCCTACGAGCAGTACTTC. The encoded protein is CASGGGTAYEQYF.

In the case of this clone: At one end the junction does not follow the germline gene, possibly because of a read error. The CDR3 DNA reads TGTGCCTGGAGTTATCAGGGGGACACGGTTCGTCTCTTT. As protein: CAWSYQGDTVRLF. This rearrangement joins TRBV30 to TRBJ1-1, with 7 bases aligning to TRBD1. The CDR3 spans 13 residues. CDR1 and CDR2 (germline): GTSNPN, SVGIG (reference sequence).

The genes are TRBV6-6 and TRBJ1-2, with a weak D call TRBD1 (6 bases). The V gene's germline CDR1 is MNHNY and CDR2 SVGAGI (reference sequence). This CDR3 spans 14 amino acids. The V end lost 6 bases, the J end lost 4 bases, and 15 bases lay between the germline ends. The CDR3 sequence: CASSTGRELYGYTF. Here the CDR3 DNA reads TGTGCCAGCAGCACAGGGAGGGAGCTCTATGGCTACACCTTC.

The rearrangement joins TRBV21-1 to TRBJ2-7; TRBD1 is taken as the D call from the table, unchecked against the DNA. TRBV21-1 is deemed a pseudogene. CDR3 length: 19 amino acids. CDR3 coding DNA: TGTGCCAGCAGCAAGGCGTGGACAGAACCTACCACGGTCAGGTACGAGCAGTACTTC. The encoded protein is CASSKAWTEPTTVRYEQYF.

The chain recombines TRBV12-5 with TRBJ2-7; D is undetermined. The CDR3 is 12 amino acids. CDR1 is LGHNT, CDR2 FRNRAP, per germline. Between the trimmed V and J ends, which lost 8 bases and 5 bases, there was a span of 13 bases. CDR3 in DNA: TGTGCTAGTTCCGGATCTTTTGACGAGCAGTACTTC. Its protein product is CASSGSFDEQYF.

The gene calls are TRBV30 and TRBJ2-1; D is perhaps TRBD1 (5 bases). The germline CDR1 and CDR2 sequences are GTSNPN and SVGIG (reference sequence). The CDR3 contains 11 residues. The V end was cut by 0 bases, the J end by 12 bases, with 9 bases between. DNA for the CDR3: TGTGCCTGGAGTGTAAGTAGGGGGCAGTTCTTC. As protein: CAWSVSRGQFF.

This clone was picked up one time. V usage is TRBV5-8 and J usage is TRBJ2-2; 9 bases line up with TRBD1. Germline V CDR1 and CDR2: SGHTS, YDEGEE. CDR3 length: 17 residues. The J segment lost 4 bases and the V segment lost 2 bases, leaving 9 bases of the junction unmatched. CDR3 sequence (DNA): TGTGCCAGCAGCTTATTACTGGACAGGGGCGGCACCGGGGAGCTGTTTTTT. Amino acids: CASSLLLDRGGTGELFF.

The V gene is TRBV5-8, the J gene TRBJ2-7; tentative D call: TRBD2 (5 bases). V dropped 3 bases and J dropped 2 bases, with 15 bases sitting between them. The CDR3 spans 15 residues. Germline assignment: CDR1 SGHTS and CDR2 YDEGEE. CDR3 sequence (DNA): TGTGCCAGCAGCTCCCCCGGGGTCACCCCCTACGAGCAGTACTTC. Amino acid sequence: CASSSPGVTPYEQYF.

The V and J genes are TRBV7-9 and TRBJ2-3, with 9 bases identical to TRBD2. Per the germline V gene, CDR1 is SEHNR and CDR2 is FQNEAQ (reference sequence). The ends lost 3 bases at V and 3 bases at J; junction bases unmatched: 7. The CDR3 is 16 amino acids. CDR3 coding DNA: TGTGCCAGCAGCTTTCTGTCAGCGGGGGGAACAGATACGCAGTATTTT. This gives the protein CASSFLSAGGTDTQYF.

The gene calls are TRBV7-9 and TRBJ1-1; no firm D call. This CDR3 comprises 15 residues. CDR1 is SEHNR, CDR2 FQNEAQ, per germline (reference sequence). Trimming left V 2 bases short and J 1 base short, with 11 bases between. The CDR3 sequence: CASSLLFGENTEAFF. The CDR3 DNA reads TGTGCCAGCAGCTTACTATTCGGGGAGAACACTGAAGCTTTCTTT.

The rearrangement links TRBV4-2 to TRBJ2-7, with unresolved D. Trimming shortened V by 1 base and J by 1 base, and 5 bases separated the two germline ends. The CDR3 sequence is 13 residues long. The germline gives CDR1 LGHNA, CDR2 YNFKEQ. CDR3 protein: CASSQVGSYEQYF. CDR3 in DNA: TGTGCCAGCAGCCAAGTTGGGTCCTACGAGCAGTACTTC.

The chain uses TRBV11-3 and TRBJ2-3; D gene unclear. This CDR3 contains 13 residues. Trimming removed 0 bases at V and 4 bases at J, with 5 bases between. In germline, CDR1 is SGHNT, CDR2 YENEEA. The CDR3 loop reads CASSLDSADTQYF. CDR3 nucleotides: TGTGCCAGCAGCTTAGATTCCGCAGATACGCAGTATTTT.

This clone was found once. This chain joins TRBV5-4 and TRBJ1-2; no clear D gene. V was clipped by 0 bases and J by 5 bases, with 8 bases between them. The CDR3 has 13 amino acids. Per germline, CDR1 SGHNT and CDR2 YYREEE (reference sequence). The CDR3 nucleotides are TGTGCCAGCAGCTTGGATGAAGGTTATGGCTACACCTTC. This gives the protein CASSLDEGYGYTF.

The CDR3 reads CAWSRDNYMNTEAFF. DNA of the CDR3: TGTGCCTGGAGTCGGGACAATTACATGAACACTGAAGCTTTCTTT. The chain employs TRBV30 and TRBJ1-1, with a tentative D call TRBD1 (6 bases). Germline assignment: CDR1 GTSNPN and CDR2 SVGIG (reference sequence). The V and J ends lost 2 bases and 0 bases respectively, with 13 bases between them. The CDR3 totals 15 residues.

This clone was observed a few times. Written as DNA, the CDR3 is TGTGCCAGCAGCTTAAAAAATTACGAGCAGTACTTC. Its translation: CASSLKNYEQYF. The J gene is TRBJ2-7, the V gene TRBV7-9, with D unclear. CDR1 SEHNR and CDR2 FQNEAQ come from the germline V gene (reference sequence). Trimming shortened V by 2 bases and J by 4 bases, and 6 bases separated the two germline ends. The CDR3 spans 12 residues. The full variable domain, with the rest looked up from reference TRBV7-9 and TRBJ2-7, is DTGVSQNPRHKITKRGQNVTFRCDPISEHNRLYWYRQTLGQGPEFLTYFQNEAQLEKSRLLSDRFSAERPKGSFSTLEIQRTEQGDSAMYLCASSLKNYEQYFGPGTRLTVT.

This sequence joins TRBV7-9 and TRBJ1-1; 7 bases agree with TRBD1. J was trimmed by 5 bases and V by 1 base; bases with no gene match: 4. Germline assignment: CDR1 SEHNR and CDR2 FQNEAQ (reference sequence). The CDR3 spans 14 residues. The CDR3 DNA follows: TGTGCCAGCAGCTTAGACAGGGGCAGGACTGAAGCTTTCTTT. The encoded protein is CASSLDRGRTEAFF.

This chain links TRBV11-2 with TRBJ1-1; possible D gene TRBD1, 6 bases. Germline V lookup: CDR1 SGHAT, CDR2 FQNNGV. This CDR3 region has 12 residues. Trimming pared 5 bases from V and 8 bases from J, leaving 12 bases between. This CDR3 reads CASSISGQEAFF. The CDR3 DNA follows: TGTGCCAGCAGCATCTCTGGACAGGAAGCTTTCTTT.